The clone carrying this T cell receptor beta chain has a count of ten or more. The record originates from a study of T-cell reconstitution after alpha-beta-depleted transplantation in children. Unique molecular identifiers were incorporated when the TCRbeta library was constructed. MiXCR was run by TCRdb on the PCR reads, yielding one entry per CDR3 protein. The data show some 600,000 distinct CDR3 sequences, with around 13% seen just once and 2.2% held by the top ten. Looked up from germline, CDR1 is DFQATT and CDR2 is SNEGSKA (reference sequence). The V end lost 6 bases, the J end lost 0 bases, and 12 bases lay between the germline ends. The CDR3 spans 14 residues.

The material sequenced was PBMCs, mostly from graft donor cells, taken 360 days after TCRalphabeta/CD19-depleted stem cell transplant. V gene TRBV20-1 combines with J gene TRBJ2-1; no reliable D call. This clonotype was sampled from a male patient under 18 who had a stem cell transplant for acute myeloid leukemia, so the T cells may come from the graft donor. In DNA, the CDR3 is TGCAGTGCCCCTGCCCAGAGCTCCTACAATGAGCAGTTCTTC. Encoded protein: CSAPAQSSYNEQFF.